These 30 T cell receptor beta chains came from one sample sequenced in a study of cytomegalovirus exposure and HLA in healthy donors. Use of 60 Vbeta and 13 Jbeta primers characterized the PCR. Generated by immunoSEQ multiplex PCR, the TCRdb table keeps only in-frame clones and is missing some. Of 200,000 or so clones in the sample, 60% to 80% were seen once. The specimen sequenced was PBMCs. These receptors all come from a woman in her twenties or thirties in good health and CMV-seropositive.

This clone turned up a few times. The identical CDR3 is also encoded by other nucleotide sequences in the sample. CDR3 coding DNA: TGTGCCAGCAGCTTGGCGGGAAGCAATCAGCCCCAGCATTTT. Its translation: CASSLAGSNQPQHF. This sequence joins TRBV5-4 and TRBJ1-5, with D hard to call. Germline values: CDR1 SGHNT, CDR2 YYREEE (reference sequence). V shed 0 bases and J shed 1 base, with 5 bases lying between them. CDR3 length: 14 residues.

In nucleotides, the CDR3 is TGTGCCAGCAGGGGGAGGTCAGCCAATCAGCCCCAGCATTTT. Translating gives CASRGRSANQPQHF. The rearrangement joins TRBV2 to TRBJ1-5; D uncertain. The V and J ends lost 6 bases and 3 bases respectively, with 12 bases between them. Germline V gene data show CDR1 as SNHLY and CDR2 as FYNNEI. This CDR3 is built from 14 residues.

The V and J genes are TRBV9 and TRBJ2-1; 7 bases are shared with TRBD2. J lost 3 bases, V lost 0 bases, and 3 bases had no gene match. Germline V gene sequence: CDR1 SGDLS, CDR2 YYNGEE. The CDR3 has 15 amino acids. CDR3 DNA: TGTGCCAGCAGCGTAGGGGCGGGGGACTACAATGAGCAGTTCTTC. It translates to CASSVGAGDYNEQFF.

This clone was observed at least ten times. The V and J genes are TRBV5-1 and TRBJ1-1; D possibly corresponds to TRBD1 (5 bases). The CDR3 covers 14 residues. Germline assignment: CDR1 SGHRS and CDR2 YFSETQ. The germline V and J ends were trimmed by 0 bases and 4 bases, with 10 bases remaining between them. CDR3 protein: CASSLGGTLTEAFF. The CDR3 coding sequence is TGCGCCAGCAGCTTGGGAGGGACTCTCACTGAAGCTTTCTTT. Full variable domain (missing parts from reference TRBV5-1 and TRBJ1-1): KAGVTQTPRYLIKTRGQQVTLSCSPISGHRSVSWYQQTPGQGLQFLFEYFSETQRNKGNFPGRFSGRQFSNSRSEMNVSTLELGDSALYLCASSLGGTLTEAFFGQGTRLTVV.

The chain has TRBV15 and TRBJ2-7; 10 bases align to TRBD2. This CDR3 region has 17 residues. Per germline, CDR1 LNHNV and CDR2 YYDKDF (reference sequence). V was pared by 2 bases and J by 2 bases, with 9 bases of the junction left unmatched. This CDR3 reads CATSRKGLADLTYEQYF. The CDR3 DNA sequence: TGTGCCACCAGCAGAAAAGGACTAGCGGATTTGACCTACGAGCAGTACTTC.

This clone was counted between two and nine times. This chain links TRBV7-6 with TRBJ2-5, with 10 bases matching TRBD2. The germline V gene has CDR1 SGHVS and CDR2 FNYEAQ. The CDR3 sequence is 20 residues long. The junction had 16 bases not matched to a gene; V was cut back by 1 base and J by 2 bases. The CDR3 here is CASSLEIPAASGGGQETQYF. The CDR3 DNA follows: TGTGCCAGCAGCTTAGAAATCCCCGCGGCTAGCGGGGGCGGGCAAGAGACCCAGTACTTC.

The chain carries TRBV6-1 and TRBJ1-2; TRBD1 matches at 8 bases. The CDR3 has 13 amino acids. CDR1 and CDR2 from the germline V gene are MNHNS and SASEGT. The V segment lost 5 bases and the J segment 3 bases; nucleotides outside the gene matches: 2. The chain's CDR3 is CASSSTGDYGYTF. DNA for the CDR3: TGTGCCAGCAGTTCGACAGGGGACTATGGCTACACCTTC.

This chain uses TRBV6-1 with TRBJ1-5; D possibly corresponds to TRBD1 (5 bases). V dropped 4 bases and J dropped 0 bases, with 7 bases sitting between them. Germline CDR1 reads MNHNS; CDR2 reads SASEGT. The CDR3 totals 14 residues. The CDR3 DNA reads TGTGCCAGCAGTGTGGGGGGTAGCAATCAGCCCCAGCATTTT. Protein product: CASSVGGSNQPQHF.

CDR3 in amino acids: CASSQDSAGNTIYF. In nucleotides, the CDR3 is TGTGCCAGCAGCCAGGACAGTGCTGGAAACACCATATATTTT. The chain joins TRBV5-6 to TRBJ1-3; weak D call: TRBD1 (6 bases). The V gene lost 4 bases and the J gene lost 2 bases, with 10 bases spanning the gap. CDR3 size: 14 residues. CDR1 and CDR2 (germline): SGHDT, YYEEEE. Together with reference TRBV5-6 and TRBJ1-3, the CDR3 gives the full variable domain: DAGVTQSPTHLIKTRGQQVTLRCSPKSGHDTVSWYQQALGQGPQFIFQYYEEEERQRGNFPDRFSGHQFPNYSSELNVNALLLGDSALYLCASSQDSAGNTIYFGEGSWLTVV.

The rearrangement joins TRBV10-3 to TRBJ2-1, with 9 bases fitting TRBD1. V dropped 5 bases and J dropped 4; count of bases not matched to a gene: 6. The length of the CDR3 is 15 residues. The germline V gene encodes CDR1 ENHRY and CDR2 SYGVKD. The CDR3 DNA is TGTGCCATCAGTCAGCCGGGACAGGGATACAATGAGCAGTTCTTC. It yields the protein CAISQPGQGYNEQFF.

The chain couples TRBV19 to TRBJ1-2, with D perhaps matching TRBD1 (5 bases). The CDR3 has 14 amino acids. Looked up from germline, CDR1 is LNHDA and CDR2 is SQIVND (reference sequence). V gave up 3 bases and J gave up 3 bases, with 11 bases separating them. The CDR3 bases are TGTGCCAGTAGTATGGGTCGGGGGGACTATGGCTACACCTTC. As protein: CASSMGRGDYGYTF. Filled out from reference TRBV19 and TRBJ1-2, the complete variable domain reads DGGITQSPKYLFRKEGQNVTLSCEQNLNHDAMYWYRQDPGQGLRLIYYSQIVNDFQKGDIAEGYSVSREKKESFPLTVTSAQKNPTAFYLCASSMGRGDYGYTFGSGTRLTVV.

The V gene is TRBV20-1, the J gene TRBJ2-7; no clear D. CDR3 length equals 9 residues. V was trimmed by 6 bases and J by 5 bases, leaving 5 bases between them. Germline V gives CDR1 DFQATT, CDR2 SNEGSKA (reference sequence). DNA of the CDR3: TGCAGTGCCGGTGACGAGCAGTACTTC. This sequence encodes CSAGDEQYF.

This clone has only a few counts. The chain is built from TRBV6-5 and TRBJ2-7; D perhaps matches TRBD1 (6 bases). This CDR3 has 15 amino acids. CDR1 is MNHEY and CDR2 is SVGAGI in the germline V gene. Trimming stripped 3 bases from V and 1 base from J, with 13 bases between. Here the CDR3 reads CASSYISTGSYEQYF. CDR3 DNA sequence: TGTGCCAGCAGTTATATTTCTACAGGGTCCTACGAGCAGTACTTC.

This chain links TRBV11-3 with TRBJ2-1, with TRBD1 as a possible D gene (6 bases). The germline gives CDR1 SGHNT, CDR2 YENEEA. Trimming took 4 bases from V and 10 from J, leaving 11 bases between them. This CDR3 region has 12 residues. The CDR3 sequence is CASSSGTHEQFF. As DNA, the CDR3 is TGTGCCAGCAGCTCCGGGACACACGAGCAGTTCTTC.

The V gene is TRBV28, the J gene TRBJ1-2, with D perhaps TRBD1 (5 bases). Germline V gene data show CDR1 as MDHEN and CDR2 as SYDVKM. CDR3 length equals 15 residues. Trimming removed 1 base at V and 6 bases at J, with 15 bases between. Here the CDR3 reads CASSLSPGKGDGYTF. The CDR3 DNA reads as TGTGCCAGCAGTTTATCCCCAGGGAAGGGTGATGGCTACACCTTC.

The V and J genes are TRBV4-3 and TRBJ2-7, with 9 bases identical to TRBD2. The V and J ends lost 0 bases and 4 bases, in that order; junction bases with no gene match: 1. Germline CDR1 is LGHNA and CDR2 is YSLEER. CDR3 length: 14 amino acids. The CDR3 is CASSQETSGYEQYF. CDR3 DNA: TGCGCCAGCAGCCAAGAGACTAGCGGATACGAGCAGTACTTC.

In DNA, the CDR3 is TGTGCCTGGAGTGTTACCCGGGGGAACACTGAAGCTTTCTTT. Its translation: CAWSVTRGNTEAFF. V is TRBV30 and J is TRBJ1-1, with D uncertain. V was trimmed by 0 bases and J by 1 base, leaving 9 bases between them. Per germline, CDR1 GTSNPN and CDR2 SVGIG (reference sequence). The CDR3 loop spans 14 amino acids.

The chain employs TRBV7-9 and TRBJ2-5; 12 positions match TRBD1. The V gene end was trimmed by 3 bases and the J gene end by 4 bases; junction bases not matched to a gene: 3. From germline, CDR1 is SEHNR and CDR2 FQNEAQ (reference sequence). The CDR3 totals 15 residues. CDR3 in amino acids: CASSFGTGGRETQYF. The CDR3 nucleotides read TGTGCCAGCAGCTTCGGGACAGGGGGCCGAGAGACCCAGTACTTC. The full variable domain, completed using reference TRBV7-9 and TRBJ2-5, is DTGVSQNPRHKITKRGQNVTFRCDPISEHNRLYWYRQTLGQGPEFLTYFQNEAQLEKSRLLSDRFSAERPKGSFSTLEIQRTEQGDSAMYLCASSFGTGGRETQYFGPGTRLLVL.

The chain has TRBV30 and TRBJ2-1; 10 nucleotides match TRBD2. The CDR3 consists of 14 residues. From germline, CDR1 is GTSNPN and CDR2 SVGIG (reference sequence). V lost 4 bases to trimming and J lost 6 bases; unmatched junction nucleotides: 6. Here the CDR3 DNA reads TGTGCCTGGAAGAAAGTAGCGGGAGGCAATGAGCAGTTCTTC. This encodes CAWKKVAGGNEQFF.

The V gene is TRBV29-1, the J gene TRBJ1-1, with TRBD1 matching 7 bases. Germline lookup yields CDR1 SQVTM and CDR2 ANQGSEA. The V gene end was trimmed by 8 bases and the J gene end by 5 bases; junction bases not matched to a gene: 11. CDR3 length: 13 amino acids. Here the CDR3 DNA reads TGCAGCTCTTTTAGGGACAGCTCAACTGAAGCTTTCTTT. It yields the protein CSSFRDSSTEAFF.

V usage is TRBV5-1 and J usage is TRBJ1-1, with TRBD1 matching over 7 bases. Germline values: CDR1 SGHRS, CDR2 YFSETQ. J was trimmed by 0 bases and V by 4 bases; bases with no gene match: 15. There are 18 residues in the CDR3. The CDR3 bases are TGCGCCAGCAGCCCAAAACCGGTGGGGGACAGTATGAACACTGAAGCTTTCTTT. Amino acids: CASSPKPVGDSMNTEAFF.

The rearrangement joins TRBV29-1 to TRBJ2-2; 7 positions agree with TRBD2. The J segment lost 0 bases and the V segment lost 3 bases, leaving 7 bases of the junction unmatched. The CDR3 runs to 16 residues. From germline, CDR1 is SQVTM and CDR2 ANQGSEA. The CDR3 loop is CSVDLGGTSNTGELFF. CDR3 DNA sequence: TGCAGCGTTGATCTGGGGGGGACCTCGAACACCGGGGAGCTGTTTTTT.

The V gene is TRBV7-8, the J gene TRBJ2-7; the match to TRBD2 covers 9 bases. Germline V gene data show CDR1 as SGHVS and CDR2 as FQNEAQ. Germline trimming cut 8 bases from V and 1 base from J; bases unmatched to any gene: 12. This CDR3 spans 16 amino acids. The DNA for the CDR3 is TGTGCCAGCGGGACGATAACTAGCGGGCCATCCTACGAGCAGTACTTC. Translation gives CASGTITSGPSYEQYF. The full variable domain, completed using reference TRBV7-8 and TRBJ2-7, is GAGVSQSPRYKVAKRGQDVALRCDPISGHVSLFWYQQALGQGPEFLTYFQNEAQLDKSGLPSDRFFAERPEGSVSTLKIQRTQQEDSAVYLCASGTITSGPSYEQYFGPGTRLTVT.

This clone was seen once. The rearrangement uses TRBV5-1 and TRBJ1-5; TRBD1 is a possible D gene (6 bases). The ends were cut back, 0 bases at V and 9 bases at J, with 13 bases in the middle. CDR3 length equals 14 residues. The germline CDR1 and CDR2 sequences are SGHRS and YFSETQ. The CDR3 protein is CASSLVGGEGPQHF. The CDR3, as DNA: TGCGCCAGCAGCTTGGTAGGGGGAGAGGGGCCCCAGCATTTT.

This chain links TRBV19 with TRBJ1-2; D unclear. V was clipped by 5 bases and J by 1 base, with 14 bases between them. CDR1 is LNHDA and CDR2 is SQIVND in the germline V gene (reference sequence). The CDR3 runs 15 residues. CDR3: CASSPLGRVNYGYTF. The CDR3 region has the DNA TGTGCCAGTAGTCCCCTCGGGAGGGTTAACTATGGCTACACCTTC.

This rearrangement joins TRBV28 to TRBJ1-6, with D unresolved. The CDR3 extends over 14 amino acids. Trimming took 2 bases from V and 9 from J, leaving 11 bases between them. Germline V gene data show CDR1 as MDHEN and CDR2 as SYDVKM. The CDR3 nucleotides are TGTGCCAGCAGTTTAAGCGGCTCTCTTTCACCCCTCCACTTT. Residues: CASSLSGSLSPLHF.

This chain joins TRBV6-5 and TRBJ2-7; 10 nucleotides line up with TRBD2. V shed 6 bases, J shed 1 base, and the junction held 6 bases outside the gene matches. Germline CDR1 MNHEY, CDR2 SVGAGI. This CDR3 spans 15 amino acids. CDR3 sequence: CASSWASGGSYEQYF. Written as DNA, the CDR3 is TGTGCCAGCAGCTGGGCTAGCGGGGGTTCCTACGAGCAGTACTTC.

J is TRBJ1-1 and V is TRBV5-8; 7 bases map to TRBD1. The trim removed 6 bases at V and 7 bases at J, leaving 12 bases unmatched. This CDR3 has 14 residues. The V gene's germline CDR1 is SGHTS and CDR2 YDEGEE. The CDR3 coding sequence is TGTGCCAGCACCACGACAGGGATTCTACTTGAAGCTTTCTTT. Translated: CASTTTGILLEAFF.

This rearrangement joins TRBV5-1 to TRBJ1-2; D is possibly TRBD1 (5 bases). This CDR3 spans 13 amino acids. The ends were cut back, 4 bases at V and 7 bases at J, with 14 bases in the middle. In germline, CDR1 is SGHRS, CDR2 YFSETQ. The CDR3 is CASSLDSSGGYTF. CDR3 coding DNA: TGCGCCAGCAGCCTAGACAGTTCGGGTGGCTACACCTTC.

The gene calls are TRBV29-1 and TRBJ2-5; 9 bases match TRBD1. The J call is uncertain, as TRBJ2-7 better fits the DNA end. Germline CDR1 is SQVTM and CDR2 is ANQGSEA. There are 13 residues in the CDR3. The CDR3 protein is CSVGGQGTYEQYF. CDR3 DNA: TGCAGCGTTGGCGGACAGGGGACCTACGAGCAGTACTTC.